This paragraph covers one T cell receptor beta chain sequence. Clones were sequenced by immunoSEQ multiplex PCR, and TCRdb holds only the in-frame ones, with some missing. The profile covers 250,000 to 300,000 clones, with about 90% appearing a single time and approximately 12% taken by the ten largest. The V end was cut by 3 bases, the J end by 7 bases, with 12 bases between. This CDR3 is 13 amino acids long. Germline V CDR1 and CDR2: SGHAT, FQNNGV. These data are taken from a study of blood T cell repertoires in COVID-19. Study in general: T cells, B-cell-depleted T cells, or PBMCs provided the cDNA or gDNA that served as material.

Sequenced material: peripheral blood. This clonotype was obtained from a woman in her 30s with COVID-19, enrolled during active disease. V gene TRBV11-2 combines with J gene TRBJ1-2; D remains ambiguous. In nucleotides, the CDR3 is TGTGCCAGCAGCTTCCTGCCCGGAGGTGGCTACACCTTC. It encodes CASSFLPGGGYTF.